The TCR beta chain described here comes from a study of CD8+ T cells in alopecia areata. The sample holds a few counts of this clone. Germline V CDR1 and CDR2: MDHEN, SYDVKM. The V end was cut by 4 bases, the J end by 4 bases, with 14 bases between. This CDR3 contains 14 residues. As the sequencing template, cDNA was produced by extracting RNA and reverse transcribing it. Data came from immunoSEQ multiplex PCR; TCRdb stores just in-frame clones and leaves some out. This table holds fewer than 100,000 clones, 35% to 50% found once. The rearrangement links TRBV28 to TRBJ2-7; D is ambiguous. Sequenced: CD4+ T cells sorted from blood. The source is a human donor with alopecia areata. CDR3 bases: TGTGCCAGCAGTTCCCGACCGGACGGGTACGAGCAGTACTTC. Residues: CASSSRPDGYEQYF.